Below are 25 T cell receptor beta chains sequenced from a single sample in a study of shared clonotypes between healthy human individuals. This table comes from immunoSEQ multiplex PCR, and its TCRdb copy is limited to in-frame clones, with some not included. The top ten clones hold about 2% of a sample with 730,000 or so clones, about two thirds of them seen once. Sequenced: memory CD4+ T cells sorted from blood. Specified subset: CD45RA-negative fraction. These receptors all come from a woman aged 25 to 45 in good health.

This chain joins TRBV9 and TRBJ2-7; TRBD2 agrees at 8 bases. With V trimmed by 4 bases and J by 1 base, 19 bases remained unmatched. The CDR3 is 19 residues long. The germline V gene has CDR1 SGDLS and CDR2 YYNGEE. CDR3 nucleotides: TGTGCCAGCAGCCCGCGGGGCGCCAGCGGGAGTATCCGATCCTACGAGCAGTACTTC. Translation: CASSPRGASGSIRSYEQYF.

The sample holds one count of this clone. The chain joins TRBV5-6 to TRBJ1-2; weak D call: TRBD1 (5 bases). This CDR3 spans 15 amino acids. V was pared by 0 bases and J by 2 bases, with 11 bases between. The V gene's germline CDR1 is SGHDT and CDR2 YYEEEE. CDR3 DNA: TGTGCCAGCAGCTTGGCTTTAGGGGTAAACTATGGCTACACCTTC. Translated: CASSLALGVNYGYTF.

The rearrangement joins TRBV6-5 to TRBJ1-1; TRBD1 matches at 7 bases. V shed 7 bases, J shed 5 bases, and the junction held 10 bases outside the gene matches. This CDR3 spans 14 amino acids. Germline CDR1 is MNHEY and CDR2 is SVGAGI. This CDR3 reads CASTQTGSWTEAFF. In nucleotides, the CDR3 is TGTGCCAGCACCCAGACAGGGTCGTGGACTGAAGCTTTCTTT.

This sequence joins TRBV28 and TRBJ2-7; possible D gene TRBD2, 6 bases. The length of the CDR3 is 12 residues. V dropped 3 bases and J dropped 9 bases, with 12 bases sitting between them. Germline CDR1 reads MDHEN; CDR2 reads SYDVKM. In nucleotides, the CDR3 is TGTGCCAGCAGTTTCCGGGGGTTGGGGCAGTACTTC. Encoded protein: CASSFRGLGQYF.

This chain joins TRBV15 and TRBJ2-1; tentatively, D is TRBD2 (6 bases). CDR1 is LNHNV, CDR2 YYDKDF, per germline (reference sequence). This CDR3 region has 15 residues. V shed 0 bases and J shed 4 bases, with 10 bases lying between them. In DNA, the CDR3 is TGTGCCACCAGCAGAGAGTATGGGGGGTACAATGAGCAGTTCTTC. This sequence encodes CATSREYGGYNEQFF.

This chain links TRBV19 with TRBJ2-6; D possibly corresponds to TRBD1 (6 bases). The germline gives CDR1 LNHDA, CDR2 SQIVND (reference sequence). Deletions cut 5 bases from V and 1 base from J, with 12 bases between. The CDR3 extends over 16 amino acids. This CDR3 is CASSWTAGSGANVLTF. CDR3 coding DNA: TGTGCCAGTAGTTGGACAGCCGGGTCTGGGGCCAACGTCCTGACTTTC.

The chain links TRBV11-3 to TRBJ2-1, with 10 positions matching TRBD2. The CDR3 has 15 residues. Germline trimming cut 4 bases from V and 9 bases from J; bases unmatched to any gene: 9. CDR1 is SGHNT, CDR2 YENEEA, per germline. The CDR3 protein is CASSSGTSVSTEQFF. CDR3 in DNA: TGTGCCAGCAGCTCCGGGACTAGCGTAAGCACTGAGCAGTTCTTC.

V and J are TRBV28 and TRBJ2-2, with TRBD2 as a possible D gene (5 bases). The germline V gene has CDR1 MDHEN and CDR2 SYDVKM. Trimming shortened V by 7 bases and J by 1 base, and 13 bases separated the two germline ends. The CDR3 is made up of 15 amino acids. For the CDR3, the DNA is TGTGCCAGCACCCTAACTAGACAGAACACCGGGGAGCTGTTTTTT. Protein: CASTLTRQNTGELFF.

The V gene is TRBV5-1, the J gene TRBJ2-7, with TRBD2 matching over 15 bases. The germline V gene has CDR1 SGHRS and CDR2 YFSETQ. The CDR3 sequence is 17 residues long. V lost 4 bases to trimming and J lost 5 bases; unmatched junction nucleotides: 10. The DNA for the CDR3 is TGCGCCAGCAGCCCCCTCGGACTAGCGGGAGGGCCGAACGAGCAGTACTTC. This sequence encodes CASSPLGLAGGPNEQYF.

This chain uses TRBV7-8 with TRBJ1-1; TRBD1 agrees at 12 bases. With 6 bases clipped from V and 4 bases from J, the junction kept 6 bases outside the gene matches. The germline V gene encodes CDR1 SGHVS and CDR2 FQNEAQ. The CDR3 spans 15 residues. DNA for the CDR3: TGTGCCAGCAGAACGGGACAGGGGGCGATCACTGAAGCTTTCTTT. Residues: CASRTGQGAITEAFF.

This CDR3 reads CASSQTILSSYEQYF. In nucleotides, the CDR3 is TGTGCCAGCAGTCAAACAATCCTGAGCTCCTACGAGCAGTACTTC. The V call is TRBV28, the J call TRBJ2-7; D unclear. The CDR3 covers 15 residues. V was shortened by 5 bases and J by 0 bases, with 14 bases between the two germline ends. Germline-derived CDR1 and CDR2 are MDHEN and SYDVKM. Variable domain in full (rest from reference TRBV28 and TRBJ2-7): DVKVTQSSRYLVKRTGEKVFLECVQDMDHENMFWYRQDPGLGLRLIYFSYDVKMKEKGDIPEGYSVSREKKERFSLILESASTNQTSMYLCASSQTILSSYEQYFGPGTRLTVT.

This clone was counted at least ten times. The CDR3 DNA follows: TGTGCCAGCAGCTTAGCTAGCGGCGCTTTCTACAATGAGCAGTTCTTC. It encodes CASSLASGAFYNEQFF. The rearrangement joins TRBV7-2 to TRBJ2-1; the D gene is possibly TRBD2 (6 bases). Trimming took off 0 bases at V and 3 bases at J, with 12 bases between the two ends. Germline-derived CDR1 and CDR2 are SGHTA and FQGNSA. This CDR3 contains 16 residues.

This chain connects TRBV2 to TRBJ1-3; possibly TRBD1 for D (5 bases). Germline CDR1 reads SNHLY; CDR2 reads FYNNEI. The CDR3 runs to 15 residues. V lost 6 bases and J lost 1, with 13 bases in between. The CDR3: CASRGTEISGNTIYF. Here the CDR3 DNA reads TGTGCCAGCAGAGGGACGGAAATTTCTGGAAACACCATATATTTT. Looking up the rest from reference TRBV2 and TRBJ1-3 gives the full variable domain: EPEVTQTPSHQVTQMGQEVILRCVPISNHLYFYWYRQILGQKVEFLVSFYNNEISEKSEIFDDQFSVERPDGSNFTLKIRSTKLEDSAMYFCASRGTEISGNTIYFGEGSWLTVV.

The chain combines TRBV25-1 with TRBJ2-1, with 8 positions matching TRBD1. Unmatched junction bases numbered 6, after V lost 5 bases and J lost 12 bases. The CDR3 extends over 12 amino acids. CDR1 and CDR2 (germline): MGHDK, SYGVNS. CDR3 protein: CASSPQGVRQFF. The CDR3 DNA follows: TGTGCCAGCAGTCCACAGGGGGTCCGGCAGTTCTTC.

V usage is TRBV11-3 and J usage is TRBJ2-3, with 13 nucleotides matching TRBD2. J gave up 5 bases and V 4 bases, and 6 bases lay outside the gene matches. CDR1 and CDR2 from the germline V gene are SGHNT and YENEEA. The CDR3 contains 16 residues. The CDR3 DNA follows: TGTGCCAGCAGCTCAACCACTAGCGGGAGGGTAGATACGCAGTATTTT. This sequence encodes CASSSTTSGRVDTQYF.

V usage is TRBV9 and J usage is TRBJ2-3; D ambiguous. Trimming stripped 4 bases from V and 2 bases from J, with 11 bases between. The CDR3 is 14 residues long. Per germline, CDR1 SGDLS and CDR2 YYNGEE. CDR3 protein: CASSQVLPTDTQYF. The CDR3 nucleotides read TGTGCCAGCAGCCAAGTCTTGCCCACAGATACGCAGTATTTT.

The chain links TRBV2 to TRBJ2-1, with 7 bases identical to TRBD2. This CDR3 comprises 14 residues. V shed 6 bases, J shed 5 bases, and the junction held 7 bases outside the gene matches. The germline V gene has CDR1 SNHLY and CDR2 FYNNEI. The CDR3 loop reads CASSREAGHNEQFF. CDR3 sequence (DNA): TGTGCCAGCAGCCGGGAGGCCGGGCACAATGAGCAGTTCTTC.

This rearrangement joins TRBV9 to TRBJ2-7; D may be TRBD1 or TRBD2 (5 bases each). CDR3 length equals 13 residues. Germline loops: CDR1 SGDLS, CDR2 YYNGEE. V lost 3 bases and J 3 bases, leaving 10 bases between the germline ends. This CDR3 is CASSGGKHYEQYF. The CDR3 DNA reads TGTGCCAGCAGCGGGGGGAAACACTACGAGCAGTACTTC.

The chain is built from TRBV4-1 and TRBJ2-7; D is perhaps TRBD2 (6 bases). The V end lost 2 bases, the J end lost 5 bases, and 13 bases lay between the germline ends. Per the germline V gene, CDR1 is MGHRA and CDR2 is YSYEKL. This CDR3 comprises 14 residues. The CDR3 protein is CASSQLTSNNEQYF. CDR3 bases: TGCGCCAGCAGCCAATTGACTAGTAACAACGAGCAGTACTTC.

This chain connects TRBV27 to TRBJ2-3; 7 bases align to TRBD2. Germline lookup yields CDR1 MNHEY and CDR2 SMNVEV (reference sequence). Trimming cost V 6 bases and J 3 bases; bases outside gene matches: 12. This CDR3 has 16 amino acids. The CDR3 here is CASRGGSSRSTDTQYF. The CDR3, as DNA: TGTGCCAGCAGGGGGGGGTCCTCCAGATCTACAGATACGCAGTATTTT.

CDR3 DNA sequence: TGTGCCAGCAGACCATACAGGGGTACGGGCAATGAGCAGTTCTTC. It encodes CASRPYRGTGNEQFF. The gene calls are TRBV7-8 and TRBJ2-1, with 7 nucleotides matching TRBD1. V dropped 6 bases and J dropped 6; count of bases not matched to a gene: 11. CDR1 is SGHVS, CDR2 FQNEAQ, per germline. The CDR3 runs to 15 residues. Full variable domain (missing parts from reference TRBV7-8 and TRBJ2-1): GAGVSQSPRYKVAKRGQDVALRCDPISGHVSLFWYQQALGQGPEFLTYFQNEAQLDKSGLPSDRFFAERPEGSVSTLKIQRTQQEDSAVYLCASRPYRGTGNEQFFGPGTRLTVL.

The chain combines TRBV6-1 with TRBJ2-7; 12 bases are shared with TRBD1. Trimming removed 5 bases from V and 6 bases from J; junction bases left unmatched: 8. The CDR3 contains 15 residues. Per the germline V gene, CDR1 is MNHNS and CDR2 is SASEGT. The CDR3 is CASSPAGTGGLEQYF. CDR3 DNA sequence: TGTGCCAGCAGTCCTGCGGGGACAGGGGGCCTCGAGCAGTACTTC.

The sample holds one count of this clone. The V call is TRBV18, the J call TRBJ1-5; TRBD1 agrees at 7 bases. J gave up 0 bases and V 5 bases, and 7 bases lay outside the gene matches. This CDR3 is 16 amino acids long. The germline CDR1 and CDR2 sequences are KGHSH and LQKENI. In nucleotides, the CDR3 is TGTGCCAGCTCAGCAGGGACAGCCGATAGCAATCAGCCCCAGCATTTT. Translating gives CASSAGTADSNQPQHF.

The V and J genes are TRBV7-9 and TRBJ1-5, with D perhaps TRBD1 (5 bases). The V end lost 1 base, the J end lost 6 bases, and 16 bases lay between the germline ends. Per the germline V gene, CDR1 is SEHNR and CDR2 is FQNEAQ (reference sequence). The CDR3 runs 16 residues. The CDR3 coding sequence is TGTGCCAGCAGCTTAGGAGGGGCGAATGGACTTCAGCCCCAGCATTTT. Translating it yields CASSLGGANGLQPQHF.

This clone has just a few counts. The V gene is TRBV9, the J gene TRBJ2-2, with D uncertain. The CDR3 covers 13 residues. Trimming pared 4 bases from V and 6 bases from J, leaving 10 bases between. Germline loops: CDR1 SGDLS, CDR2 YYNGEE. The CDR3 reads CASSSDISGELFF. The CDR3 DNA is TGTGCCAGCAGCTCAGATATTTCCGGGGAGCTGTTTTTT. Looking up the rest from reference TRBV9 and TRBJ2-2 gives the full variable domain: DSGVTQTPKHLITATGQRVTLRCSPRSGDLSVYWYQQSLDQGLQFLIQYYNGEERAKGNILERFSAQQFPDLHSELNLSSLELGDSALYFCASSSDISGELFFGEGSRLTVL.